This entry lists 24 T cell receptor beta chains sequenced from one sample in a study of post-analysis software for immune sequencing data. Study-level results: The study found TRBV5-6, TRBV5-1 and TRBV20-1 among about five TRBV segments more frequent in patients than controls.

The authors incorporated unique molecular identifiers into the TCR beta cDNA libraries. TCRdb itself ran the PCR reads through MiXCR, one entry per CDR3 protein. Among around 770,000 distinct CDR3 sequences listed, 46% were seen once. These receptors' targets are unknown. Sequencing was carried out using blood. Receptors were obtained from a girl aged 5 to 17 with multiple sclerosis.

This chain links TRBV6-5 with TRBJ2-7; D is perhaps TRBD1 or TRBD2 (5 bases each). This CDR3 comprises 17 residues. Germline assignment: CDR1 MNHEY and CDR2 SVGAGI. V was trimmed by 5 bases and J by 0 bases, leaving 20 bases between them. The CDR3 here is CASSETTDSGFSYEQYV. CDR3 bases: TGTGCCAGCAGTGAGACGACCGACAGCGGCTTCTCCTACGAGCAGTACGTC.

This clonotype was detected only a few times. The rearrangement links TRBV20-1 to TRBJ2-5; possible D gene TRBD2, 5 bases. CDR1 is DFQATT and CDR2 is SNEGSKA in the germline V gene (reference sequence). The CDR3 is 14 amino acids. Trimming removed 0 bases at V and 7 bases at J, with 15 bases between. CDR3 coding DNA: TGCAGTGCTAGAGATTTTCGGAGGAAGGCGACCCAGTACTTC. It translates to CSARDFRRKATQYF.

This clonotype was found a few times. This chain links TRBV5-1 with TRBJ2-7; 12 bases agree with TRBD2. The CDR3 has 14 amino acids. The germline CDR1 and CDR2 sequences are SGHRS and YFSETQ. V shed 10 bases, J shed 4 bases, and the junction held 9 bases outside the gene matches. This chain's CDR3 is CADAPGTSGYEQYF. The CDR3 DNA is TGCGCCGACGCACCGGGGACTAGCGGGTACGAGCAGTACTTC.

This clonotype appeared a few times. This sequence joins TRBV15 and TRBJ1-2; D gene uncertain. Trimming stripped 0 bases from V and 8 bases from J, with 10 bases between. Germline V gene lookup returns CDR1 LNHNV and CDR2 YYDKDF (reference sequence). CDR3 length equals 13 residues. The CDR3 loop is CATSRDRRGGYTF. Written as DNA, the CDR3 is TGTGCCACCAGCAGAGATCGACGGGGAGGCTACACCTTC.

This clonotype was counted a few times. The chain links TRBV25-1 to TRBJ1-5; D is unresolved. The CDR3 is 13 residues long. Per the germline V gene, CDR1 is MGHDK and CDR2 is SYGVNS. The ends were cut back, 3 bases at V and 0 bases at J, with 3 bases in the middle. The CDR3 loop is CASSENSNQPQHF. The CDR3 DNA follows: TGTGCCAGCAGTGAGAATAGCAATCAGCCCCAGCATTTT.

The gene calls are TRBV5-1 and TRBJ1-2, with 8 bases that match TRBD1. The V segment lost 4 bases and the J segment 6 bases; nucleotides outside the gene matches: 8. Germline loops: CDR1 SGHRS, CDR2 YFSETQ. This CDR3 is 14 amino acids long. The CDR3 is CASSLERQGHGYTF. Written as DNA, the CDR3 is TGCGCCAGCAGCCTTGAAAGACAGGGGCATGGCTACACCTTC.

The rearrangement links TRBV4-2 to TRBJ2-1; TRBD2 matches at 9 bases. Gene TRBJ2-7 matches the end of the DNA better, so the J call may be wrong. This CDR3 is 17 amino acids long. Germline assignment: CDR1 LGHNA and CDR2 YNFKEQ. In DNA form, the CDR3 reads TGTGCCAGCAGCCAAGATCACGGGCTAGCGGGATACAATGAGCAGTACTTC. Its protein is CASSQDHGLAGYNEQYF.

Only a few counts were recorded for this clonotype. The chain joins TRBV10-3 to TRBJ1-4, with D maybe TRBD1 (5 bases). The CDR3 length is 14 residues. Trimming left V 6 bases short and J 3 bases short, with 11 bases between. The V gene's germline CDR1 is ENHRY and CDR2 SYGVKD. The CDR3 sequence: CAIRQGPANEKLFF. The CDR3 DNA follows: TGTGCCATCAGGCAGGGTCCTGCTAATGAAAAACTGTTTTTT.

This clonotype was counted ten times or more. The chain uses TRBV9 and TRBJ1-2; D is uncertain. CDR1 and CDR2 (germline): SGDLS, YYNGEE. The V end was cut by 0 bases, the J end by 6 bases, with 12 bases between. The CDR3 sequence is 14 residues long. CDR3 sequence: CASSVGTSFDGYTF. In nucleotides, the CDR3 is TGTGCCAGCAGCGTAGGGACCTCTTTCGATGGCTACACCTTC.

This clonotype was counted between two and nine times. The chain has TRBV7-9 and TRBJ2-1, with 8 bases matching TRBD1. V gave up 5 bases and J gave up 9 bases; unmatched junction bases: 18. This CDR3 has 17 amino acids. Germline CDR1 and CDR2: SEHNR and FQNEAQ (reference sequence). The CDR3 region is CASSPQVGRGRRSEQFF. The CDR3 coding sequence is TGTGCCAGCAGCCCCCAGGTAGGCAGGGGGCGACGAAGTGAGCAGTTCTTC. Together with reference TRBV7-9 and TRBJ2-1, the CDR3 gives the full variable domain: DTGVSQNPRHKITKRGQNVTFRCDPISEHNRLYWYRQTLGQGPEFLTYFQNEAQLEKSRLLSDRFSAERPKGSFSTLEIQRTEQGDSAMYLCASSPQVGRGRRSEQFFGPGTRLTVL.

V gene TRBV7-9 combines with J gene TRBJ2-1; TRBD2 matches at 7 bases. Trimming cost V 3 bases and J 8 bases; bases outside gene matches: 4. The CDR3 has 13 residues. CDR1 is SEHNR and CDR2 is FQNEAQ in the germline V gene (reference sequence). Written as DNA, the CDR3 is TGTGCCAGCAGCTTGGTAGCGGGTGATGAGCAGTTCTTC. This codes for CASSLVAGDEQFF.

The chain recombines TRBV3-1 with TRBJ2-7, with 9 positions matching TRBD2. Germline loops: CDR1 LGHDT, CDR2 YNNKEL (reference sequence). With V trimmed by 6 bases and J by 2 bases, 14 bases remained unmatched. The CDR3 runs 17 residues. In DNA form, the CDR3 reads TGTGCCAGCAGTCCATCCGAGACTAGCGGTAAAGCCTACGAGCAGTACTTC. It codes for CASSPSETSGKAYEQYF.

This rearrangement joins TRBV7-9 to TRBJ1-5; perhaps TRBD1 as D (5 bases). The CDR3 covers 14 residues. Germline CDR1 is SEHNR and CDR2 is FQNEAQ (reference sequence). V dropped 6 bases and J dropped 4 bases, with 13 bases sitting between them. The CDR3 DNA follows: TGTGCCAGCAGGTCCGGGGGGGATAATCAGCCCCAGCATTTT. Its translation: CASRSGGDNQPQHF.

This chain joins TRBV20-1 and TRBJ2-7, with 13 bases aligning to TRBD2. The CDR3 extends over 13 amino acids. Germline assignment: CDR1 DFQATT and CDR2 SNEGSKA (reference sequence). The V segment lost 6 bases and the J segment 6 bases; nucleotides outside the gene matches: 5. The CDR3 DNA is TGCAGTGCCAGGACTAGCGGGAGCCGCGAGCAGTACTTC. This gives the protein CSARTSGSREQYF.

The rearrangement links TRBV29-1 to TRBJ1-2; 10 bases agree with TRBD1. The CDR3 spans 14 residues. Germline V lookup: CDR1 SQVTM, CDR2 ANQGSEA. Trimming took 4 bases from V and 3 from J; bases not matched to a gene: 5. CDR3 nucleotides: TGCAGCGTTGTGTCTGGGACAGGGGACTATGGCTACACCTTC. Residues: CSVVSGTGDYGYTF.

The chain's CDR3 is CASSLSWPDAEAFF. Written as DNA, the CDR3 is TGTGCCAGCAGCCTGAGTTGGCCCGACGCTGAAGCTTTCTTT. V usage is TRBV11-3 and J usage is TRBJ1-1, with unresolved D. The CDR3 totals 14 residues. Germline lookup yields CDR1 SGHNT and CDR2 YENEEA. The ends were cut back, 5 bases at V and 6 bases at J, with 16 bases in the middle.

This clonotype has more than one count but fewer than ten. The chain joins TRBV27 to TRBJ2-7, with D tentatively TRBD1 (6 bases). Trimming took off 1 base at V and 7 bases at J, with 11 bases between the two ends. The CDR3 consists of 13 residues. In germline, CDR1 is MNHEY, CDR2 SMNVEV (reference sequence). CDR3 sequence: CASSLYTGSEQYF. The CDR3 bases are TGTGCCAGCAGTTTATACACAGGGTCGGAGCAGTACTTC.

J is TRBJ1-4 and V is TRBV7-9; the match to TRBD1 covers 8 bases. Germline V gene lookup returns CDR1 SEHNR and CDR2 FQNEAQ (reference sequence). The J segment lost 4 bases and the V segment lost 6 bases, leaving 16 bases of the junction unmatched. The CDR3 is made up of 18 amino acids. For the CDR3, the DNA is TGTGCCAGCAGACGGGGGACAGGAGGCATTCGCGGTAATGAAAAACTGTTTTTT. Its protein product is CASRRGTGGIRGNEKLFF.

The chain's CDR3 is CSARDGAQAPHYGYTF. The CDR3 DNA follows: TGCAGTGCTAGAGATGGGGCCCAGGCCCCCCACTATGGCTACACCTTC. J is TRBJ1-2 and V is TRBV20-1; maybe TRBD1 (5 bases). The CDR3 extends over 16 amino acids. The V gene's germline CDR1 is DFQATT and CDR2 SNEGSKA (reference sequence). V shed 0 bases and J shed 3 bases, with 17 bases lying between them.

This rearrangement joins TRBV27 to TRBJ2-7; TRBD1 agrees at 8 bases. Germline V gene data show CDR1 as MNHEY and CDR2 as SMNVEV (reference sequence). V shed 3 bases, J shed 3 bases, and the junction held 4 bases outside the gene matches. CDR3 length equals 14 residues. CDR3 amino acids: CASSFGQGDYEQYF. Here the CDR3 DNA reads TGTGCCAGCAGTTTCGGACAGGGAGACTACGAGCAGTACTTC.

DNA of the CDR3: TGTGCCAGCAGCTTAGCCGGGACTAGCGCCTACGAGCAGTACTTC. Its translation is CASSLAGTSAYEQYF. The genes are TRBV7-9 and TRBJ2-7, with 10 bases identical to TRBD2. Per germline, CDR1 SEHNR and CDR2 FQNEAQ (reference sequence). V lost 0 bases, J lost 2 bases, and 1 base stayed unmatched. This CDR3 is built from 15 residues.

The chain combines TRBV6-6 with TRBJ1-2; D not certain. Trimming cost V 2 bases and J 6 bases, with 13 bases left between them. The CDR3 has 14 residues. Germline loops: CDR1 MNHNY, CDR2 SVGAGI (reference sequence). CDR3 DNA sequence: TGTGCCAGCAGTTACCCTACCGAAAGGGATGGCTACACCTTC. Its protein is CASSYPTERDGYTF.

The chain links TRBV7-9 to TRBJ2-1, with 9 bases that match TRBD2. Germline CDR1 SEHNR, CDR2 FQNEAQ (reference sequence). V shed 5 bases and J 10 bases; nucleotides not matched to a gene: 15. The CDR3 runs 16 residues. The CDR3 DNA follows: TGTGCCAGCAGCGTGACTAGCGGTCCCACGGGCTGGGAGCAGTTCTTC. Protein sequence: CASSVTSGPTGWEQFF.

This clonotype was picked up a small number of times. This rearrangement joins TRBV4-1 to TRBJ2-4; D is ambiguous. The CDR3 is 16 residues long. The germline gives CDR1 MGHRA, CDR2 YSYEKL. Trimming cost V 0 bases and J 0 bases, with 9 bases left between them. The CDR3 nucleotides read TGCGCCAGCAGCCAAGAAGGTGGTTTAGCCAAAAACATTCAGTACTTC. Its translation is CASSQEGGLAKNIQYF.